Presented here are 13 T cell receptor beta chains from one specimen sequenced in a study of T cell responses to AZD1222 COVID-19 vaccine. Repertoires were generated with immunoSEQ multiplex PCR, while TCRdb's copy carries only in-frame clones and drops some. Here the sample spans around 150,000 clones, roughly nine tenths being singletons. The sequencing used peripheral blood, collected 28 days after the second AZD1222 dose. These receptors were taken from an adult who received the AZD1222 COVID-19 vaccine.

The chain carries TRBV5-1 and TRBJ2-5; a weak D match, TRBD1 (6 bases). Germline CDR1 SGHRS, CDR2 YFSETQ. This CDR3 region has 13 residues. V dropped 6 bases and J dropped 5 bases, with 14 bases sitting between them. This CDR3 reads CASTPGAIETQYF. The CDR3 DNA reads TGCGCCAGCACACCAGGGGCCATTGAGACCCAGTACTTC.

This clone was seen a handful of times. V usage is TRBV21-1 and J usage is TRBJ2-2; no check of the table's D call, TRBD2, against the DNA was made. TRBV21-1 is tagged as a pseudogene. This CDR3 region has 14 residues. The CDR3 nucleotides read TGTGCCAGCAGCAGGAGGGAGAACACCGGGGAGCTGTTTTTT. This gives the protein CASSRRENTGELFF.

V is TRBV7-9 and J is TRBJ1-1, with TRBD1 as a possible D gene (5 bases). V lost 5 bases, J lost 1 base, and 14 bases lay in between. Germline values: CDR1 SEHNR, CDR2 FQNEAQ (reference sequence). The CDR3 loop spans 15 amino acids. As DNA, the CDR3 is TGTGCCAGCAGCGGAACAGGCGCTCGGAACACTGAAGCTTTCTTT. Its translation: CASSGTGARNTEAFF.

This chain links TRBV2 with TRBJ2-1; the match to TRBD1 covers 8 bases. The junction had 5 bases not matched to a gene; V was cut back by 5 bases and J by 8 bases. Germline V CDR1 and CDR2: SNHLY, FYNNEI. This CDR3 comprises 13 residues. In DNA form, the CDR3 reads TGTGCCAGCAGTAGACAGGGGATTGATGAGCAGTTCTTC. Translation gives CASSRQGIDEQFF.

The J gene is TRBJ1-6, the V gene TRBV12-3 or TRBV12-4; D unresolved. Trimming removed 6 bases at V and 8 bases at J, with 8 bases between. This CDR3 has 12 residues. The CDR3 nucleotides are TGTGCCAGCAGCCCAGAATATTCACCCCTCCACTTT. It is translated as CASSPEYSPLHF.

The chain combines TRBV5-6 with TRBJ1-6, with D perhaps TRBD1 (6 bases). V was clipped by 2 bases and J by 10 bases, with 13 bases between them. This CDR3 is 14 amino acids long. Germline V gene lookup returns CDR1 SGHDT and CDR2 YYEEEE. Written as DNA, the CDR3 is TGTGCCAGCAGCTTCACAGGGTTGACCTCACCCCTCCACTTT. Protein sequence: CASSFTGLTSPLHF. Variable domain in full (rest from reference TRBV5-6 and TRBJ1-6): DAGVTQSPTHLIKTRGQQVTLRCSPKSGHDTVSWYQQALGQGPQFIFQYYEEEERQRGNFPDRFSGHQFPNYSSELNVNALLLGDSALYLCASSFTGLTSPLHFGNGTRLTVT.

The CDR3 sequence: CASSISVQRGSYEQYF. In nucleotides, the CDR3 is TGTGCCAGTAGTATATCAGTCCAAAGGGGCTCCTACGAGCAGTACTTC. V usage is TRBV19 and J usage is TRBJ2-7, with D perhaps matching TRBD1 (5 bases). This CDR3 has 16 amino acids. Germline V gene lookup returns CDR1 LNHDA and CDR2 SQIVND (reference sequence). V was pared by 2 bases and J by 0 bases, with 14 bases between.

The chain is built from TRBV6-5 and TRBJ1-6, with D unclear. The CDR3 has 15 residues. V lost 5 bases, J lost 7 bases, and 15 bases lay in between. CDR1 MNHEY and CDR2 SVGAGI come from the germline V gene. CDR3 amino acids: CASSSYFPTNSPLHF. The CDR3 DNA sequence: TGTGCCAGCAGTAGTTATTTCCCTACAAATTCACCCCTCCACTTT.

This clone occurred a few times. The chain joins TRBV2 to TRBJ1-1; TRBD1 might be the D (6 bases). CDR3 length: 12 residues. V gave up 4 bases and J gave up 7 bases, with 10 bases separating them. Germline CDR1 reads SNHLY; CDR2 reads FYNNEI. CDR3 amino acids: CASSAGQFEAFF. The CDR3 DNA follows: TGTGCCAGCAGTGCAGGACAGTTTGAAGCTTTCTTT.

V usage is TRBV9 and J usage is TRBJ2-3; D call uncertain. Trimming removed 2 bases from V and 3 bases from J, with 7 bases in between. The CDR3 is 13 amino acids. Germline V gene lookup returns CDR1 SGDLS and CDR2 YYNGEE. The CDR3 reads CASSVDVTDTQYF. As DNA, the CDR3 is TGTGCCAGCAGCGTCGATGTGACAGATACGCAGTATTTT.

The V and J genes are TRBV7-9 and TRBJ2-3; D possibly corresponds to TRBD1 (6 bases). Trimming removed 4 bases at V and 3 bases at J, with 17 bases between. Germline loops: CDR1 SEHNR, CDR2 FQNEAQ (reference sequence). The CDR3 covers 16 residues. The CDR3 bases are TGTGCCAGCAGCTCAACCCTATCAAGGGGGACAGATACGCAGTATTTT. This gives the protein CASSSTLSRGTDTQYF.

J is TRBJ2-7 and V is TRBV20-1; 7 nucleotides line up with TRBD1. Trimming removed 6 bases from V and 4 bases from J; junction bases left unmatched: 3. CDR1 and CDR2 (germline): DFQATT, SNEGSKA (reference sequence). The CDR3 runs to 11 residues. Here the CDR3 reads CSARGKYEQYF. The CDR3 bases are TGCAGTGCCAGGGGGAAATACGAGCAGTACTTC.

The rearrangement joins TRBV2 to TRBJ1-6, with D possibly matching TRBD1 (5 bases). Germline V gene sequence: CDR1 SNHLY, CDR2 FYNNEI. Trimming shortened V by 2 bases and J by 9 bases, and 11 bases separated the two germline ends. CDR3 size: 14 residues. In nucleotides, the CDR3 is TGTGCCAGCAGTGAAAACGGGGGTAGTTCACCCCTCCACTTT. The encoded protein is CASSENGGSSPLHF.